The clone carrying this TCR beta chain was seen a single time. Its cognate antigen is unknown. The data were obtained in a study of T cell responses to AZD1222 COVID-19 vaccine. Study-level points and caveats: Among the donors, most were white British and more were female, and clonal diversity was possibly underestimated. Repertoire sampling occurred only after the peak T cell response.

Profiling relied on immunoSEQ multiplex PCR, and the TCRdb table lists in-frame clones only, not all of them. The sample includes 150,000 to 200,000 clones, 88% of them seen just once. Germline lookup yields CDR1 SGHRS and CDR2 YFSETQ. This CDR3 is 13 amino acids long. Trimming removed 4 bases from V and 2 bases from J, with 9 bases in between. The specimen comprised peripheral blood, sampled 28 days after the second AZD1222 dose. The TCR comes from an adult who received the AZD1222 COVID-19 vaccine. V is TRBV5-1 and J is TRBJ2-5, with D unresolved. In nucleotides, the CDR3 is TGCGCCAGCAGCCTACACGGGCAAGAGACCCAGTACTTC. This encodes CASSLHGQETQYF.